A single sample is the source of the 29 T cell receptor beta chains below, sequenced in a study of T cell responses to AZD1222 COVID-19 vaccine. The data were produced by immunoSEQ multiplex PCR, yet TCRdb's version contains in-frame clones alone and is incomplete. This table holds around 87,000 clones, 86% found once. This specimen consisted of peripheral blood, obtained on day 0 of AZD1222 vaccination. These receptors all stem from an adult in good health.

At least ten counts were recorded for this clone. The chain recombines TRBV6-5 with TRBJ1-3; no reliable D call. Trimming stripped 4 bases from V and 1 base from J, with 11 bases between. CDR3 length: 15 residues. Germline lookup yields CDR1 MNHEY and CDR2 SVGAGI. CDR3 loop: CASSFGRTSGNTIYF. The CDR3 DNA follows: TGTGCCAGCAGTTTCGGACGGACTTCTGGAAACACCATATATTTT.

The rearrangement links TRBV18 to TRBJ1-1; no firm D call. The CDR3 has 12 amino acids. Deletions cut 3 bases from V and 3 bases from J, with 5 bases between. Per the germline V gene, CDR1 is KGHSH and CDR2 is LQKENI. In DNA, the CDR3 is TGTGCCAGCTCACCGTACGACACTGAAGCTTTCTTT. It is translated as CASSPYDTEAFF.

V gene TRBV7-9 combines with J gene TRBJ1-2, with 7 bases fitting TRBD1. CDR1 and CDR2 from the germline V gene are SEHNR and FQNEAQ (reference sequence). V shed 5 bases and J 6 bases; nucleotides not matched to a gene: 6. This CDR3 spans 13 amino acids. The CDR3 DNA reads TGTGCCAGCAGCGTTGAACAGGGGAATGGCTACACCTTC. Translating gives CASSVEQGNGYTF.

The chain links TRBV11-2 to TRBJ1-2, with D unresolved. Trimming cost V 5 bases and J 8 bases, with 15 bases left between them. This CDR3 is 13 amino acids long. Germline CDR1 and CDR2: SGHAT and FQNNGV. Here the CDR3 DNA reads TGTGCCAGCAGCCCCGGGCGGGTTGGCGGCTACACCTTC. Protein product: CASSPGRVGGYTF.

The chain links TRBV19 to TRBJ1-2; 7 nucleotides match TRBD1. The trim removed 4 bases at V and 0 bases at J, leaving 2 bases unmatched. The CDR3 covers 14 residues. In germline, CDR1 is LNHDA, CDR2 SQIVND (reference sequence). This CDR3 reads CASSTQGANYGYTF. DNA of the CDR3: TGTGCCAGTAGTACCCAGGGGGCTAACTATGGCTACACCTTC.

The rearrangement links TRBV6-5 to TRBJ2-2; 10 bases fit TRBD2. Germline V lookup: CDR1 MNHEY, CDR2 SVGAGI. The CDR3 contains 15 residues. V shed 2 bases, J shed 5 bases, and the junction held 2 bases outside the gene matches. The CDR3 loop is CASSYPTSGTGELFF. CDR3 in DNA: TGTGCCAGCAGTTACCCGACTAGCGGGACCGGGGAGCTGTTTTTT.

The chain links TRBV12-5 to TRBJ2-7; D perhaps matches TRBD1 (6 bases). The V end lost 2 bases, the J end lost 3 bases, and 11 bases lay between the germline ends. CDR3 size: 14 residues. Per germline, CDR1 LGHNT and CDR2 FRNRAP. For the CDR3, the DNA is TGTGCTAGTGGTTTGTGGGGGCTAGTCTACGAGCAGTACTTC. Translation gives CASGLWGLVYEQYF.

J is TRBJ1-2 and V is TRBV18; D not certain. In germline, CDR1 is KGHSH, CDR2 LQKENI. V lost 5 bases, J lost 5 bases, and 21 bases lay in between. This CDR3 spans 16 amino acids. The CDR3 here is CASSMYSTGTEYGYTF. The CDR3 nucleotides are TGTGCCAGCTCAATGTACTCCACTGGAACGGAGTATGGCTACACCTTC.

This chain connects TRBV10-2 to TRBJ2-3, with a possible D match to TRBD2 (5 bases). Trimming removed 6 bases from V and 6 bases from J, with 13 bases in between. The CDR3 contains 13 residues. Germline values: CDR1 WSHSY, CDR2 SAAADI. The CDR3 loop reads CASSLGARDTQYF. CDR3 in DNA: TGCGCCAGCAGCCTGGGAGCCAGGGATACGCAGTATTTT.

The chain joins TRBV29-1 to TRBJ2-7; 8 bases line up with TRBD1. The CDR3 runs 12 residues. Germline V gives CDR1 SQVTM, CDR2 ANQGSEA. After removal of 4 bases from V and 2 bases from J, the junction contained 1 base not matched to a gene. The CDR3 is CSVGQGTYEQYF. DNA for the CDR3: TGCAGCGTTGGACAGGGGACCTACGAGCAGTACTTC.

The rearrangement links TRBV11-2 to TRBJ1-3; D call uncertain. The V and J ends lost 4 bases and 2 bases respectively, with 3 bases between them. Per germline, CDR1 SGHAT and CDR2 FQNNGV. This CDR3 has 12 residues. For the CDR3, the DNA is TGTGCCAGCAGCTCGGCTGGAAACACCATATATTTT. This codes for CASSSAGNTIYF.

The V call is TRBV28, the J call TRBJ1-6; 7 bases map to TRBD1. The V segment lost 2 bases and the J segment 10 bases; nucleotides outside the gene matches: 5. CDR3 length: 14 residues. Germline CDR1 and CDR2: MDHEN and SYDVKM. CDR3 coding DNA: TGTGCCAGCAGTTTAAAGGGGGCTTGGTCACCCCTCCACTTT. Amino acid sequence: CASSLKGAWSPLHF.

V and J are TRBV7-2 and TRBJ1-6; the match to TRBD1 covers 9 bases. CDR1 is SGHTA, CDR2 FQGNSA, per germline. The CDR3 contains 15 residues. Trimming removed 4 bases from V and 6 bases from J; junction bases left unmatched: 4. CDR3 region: CASSSPGQGNSPLHF. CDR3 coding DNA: TGTGCCAGCAGCTCGCCGGGACAGGGTAATTCACCCCTCCACTTT.

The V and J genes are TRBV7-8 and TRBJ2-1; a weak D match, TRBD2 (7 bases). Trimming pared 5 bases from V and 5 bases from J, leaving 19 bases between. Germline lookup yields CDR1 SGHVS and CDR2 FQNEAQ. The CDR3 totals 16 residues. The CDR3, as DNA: TGTGCCAGCAGCGTCCGAGGGGGGGCGCAGAACAATGAGCAGTTCTTC. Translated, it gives CASSVRGGAQNNEQFF.

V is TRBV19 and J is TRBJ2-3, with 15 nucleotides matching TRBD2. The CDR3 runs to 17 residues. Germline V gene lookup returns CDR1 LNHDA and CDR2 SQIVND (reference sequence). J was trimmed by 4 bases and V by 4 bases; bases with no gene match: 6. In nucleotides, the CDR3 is TGTGCCAGTAGTACGGGACTAGCGGGGGGAGGAGCAGATACGCAGTATTTT. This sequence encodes CASSTGLAGGGADTQYF.

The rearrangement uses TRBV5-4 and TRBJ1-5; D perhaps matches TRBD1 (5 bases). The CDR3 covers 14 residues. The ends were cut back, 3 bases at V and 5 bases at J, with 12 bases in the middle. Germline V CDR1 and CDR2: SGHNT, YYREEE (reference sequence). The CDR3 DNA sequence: TGTGCCAGCAGCTCCCACGGGGACTATCAGCCCCAGCATTTT. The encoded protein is CASSSHGDYQPQHF. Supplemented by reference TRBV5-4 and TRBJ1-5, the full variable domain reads ETGVTQSPTHLIKTRGQQVTLRCSSQSGHNTVSWYQQALGQGPQFIFQYYREEENGRGNFPPRFSGLQFPNYSSELNVNALELDDSALYLCASSSHGDYQPQHFGDGTRLSIL.

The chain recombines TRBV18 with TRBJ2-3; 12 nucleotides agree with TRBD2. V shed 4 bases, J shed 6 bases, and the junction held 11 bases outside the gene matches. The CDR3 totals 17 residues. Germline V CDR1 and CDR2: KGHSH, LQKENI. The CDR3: CASSRPRTSGVVDTQYF. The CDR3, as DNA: TGTGCCAGCTCACGCCCTCGGACTAGCGGGGTCGTGGATACGCAGTATTTT.

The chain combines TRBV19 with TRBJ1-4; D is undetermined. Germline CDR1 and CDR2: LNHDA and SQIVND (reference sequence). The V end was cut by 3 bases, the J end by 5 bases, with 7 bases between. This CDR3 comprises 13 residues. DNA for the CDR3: TGTGCCAGTAGTATTGGGCAGAATGAAAAACTGTTTTTT. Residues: CASSIGQNEKLFF.

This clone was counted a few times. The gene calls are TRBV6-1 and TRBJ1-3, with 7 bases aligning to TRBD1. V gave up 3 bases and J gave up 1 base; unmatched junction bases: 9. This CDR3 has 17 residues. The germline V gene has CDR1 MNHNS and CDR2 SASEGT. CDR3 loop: CASSDPTGQFSGNTIYF. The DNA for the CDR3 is TGTGCCAGCAGTGACCCGACAGGGCAGTTTTCTGGAAACACCATATATTTT.

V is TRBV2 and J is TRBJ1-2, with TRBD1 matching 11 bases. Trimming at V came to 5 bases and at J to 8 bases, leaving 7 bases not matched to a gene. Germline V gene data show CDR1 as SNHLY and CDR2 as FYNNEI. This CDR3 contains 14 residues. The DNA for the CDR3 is TGTGCCAGCAGTTCCTTTGGGACAGGGGGAGGCTACACCTTC. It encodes CASSSFGTGGGYTF.

The chain's CDR3 is CATSDVGNTDTQYF. As DNA, the CDR3 is TGTGCCACCAGTGATGTCGGGAACACAGATACGCAGTATTTT. This chain joins TRBV24-1 and TRBJ2-3, with a tentative D call TRBD2 (5 bases). The CDR3 length is 14 residues. With 3 bases removed from V and 2 bases from J, the gap between germline ends came to 8 bases. CDR1 KGHDR and CDR2 SFDVKD come from the germline V gene.

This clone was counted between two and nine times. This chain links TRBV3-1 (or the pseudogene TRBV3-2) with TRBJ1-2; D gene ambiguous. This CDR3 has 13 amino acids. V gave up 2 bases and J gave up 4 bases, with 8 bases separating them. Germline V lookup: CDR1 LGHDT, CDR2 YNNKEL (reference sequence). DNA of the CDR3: TGTGCCAGCAGCCAACCGGGAACCTATGGCTACACCTTC. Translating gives CASSQPGTYGYTF.

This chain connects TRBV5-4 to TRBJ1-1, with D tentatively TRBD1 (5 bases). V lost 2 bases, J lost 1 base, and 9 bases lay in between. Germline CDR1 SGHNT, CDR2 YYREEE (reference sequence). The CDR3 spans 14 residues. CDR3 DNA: TGTGCCAGCAGCTTTTGGGACGGGAACACTGAAGCTTTCTTT. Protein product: CASSFWDGNTEAFF.

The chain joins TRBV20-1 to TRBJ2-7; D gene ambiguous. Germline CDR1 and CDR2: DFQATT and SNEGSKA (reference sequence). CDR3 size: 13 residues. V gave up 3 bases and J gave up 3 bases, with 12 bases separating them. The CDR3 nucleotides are TGCAGTGCTAGTCCATCCGCAGGCTACGAGCAGTACTTC. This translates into CSASPSAGYEQYF.

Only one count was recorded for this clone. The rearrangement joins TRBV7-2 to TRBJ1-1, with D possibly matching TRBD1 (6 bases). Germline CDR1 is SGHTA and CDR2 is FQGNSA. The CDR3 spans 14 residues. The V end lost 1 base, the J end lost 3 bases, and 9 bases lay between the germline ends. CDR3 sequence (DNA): TGTGCCAGCAGCTTAGAACAGGGCTACACTGAAGCTTTCTTT. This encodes CASSLEQGYTEAFF.

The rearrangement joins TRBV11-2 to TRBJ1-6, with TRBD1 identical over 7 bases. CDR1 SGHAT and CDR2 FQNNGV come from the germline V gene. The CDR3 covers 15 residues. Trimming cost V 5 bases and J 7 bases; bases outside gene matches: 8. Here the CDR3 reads CASSPTGEGNSPLHF. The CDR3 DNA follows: TGTGCCAGCAGCCCAACAGGGGAGGGGAATTCACCCCTCCACTTT.

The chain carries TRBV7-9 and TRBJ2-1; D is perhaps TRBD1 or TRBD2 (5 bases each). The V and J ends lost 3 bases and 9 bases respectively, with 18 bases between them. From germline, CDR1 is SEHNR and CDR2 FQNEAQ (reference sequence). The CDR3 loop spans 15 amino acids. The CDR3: CASSFGTSRGTEQFF. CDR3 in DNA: TGTGCCAGCAGCTTCGGGACCTCCAGAGGCACTGAGCAGTTCTTC.

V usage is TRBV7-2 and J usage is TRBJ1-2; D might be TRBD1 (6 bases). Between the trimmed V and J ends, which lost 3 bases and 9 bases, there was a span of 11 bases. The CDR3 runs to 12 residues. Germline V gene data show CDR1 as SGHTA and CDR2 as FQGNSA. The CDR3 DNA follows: TGTGCCAGCAGCTTCCACAGGGAAAGCTACACCTTC. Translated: CASSFHRESYTF.

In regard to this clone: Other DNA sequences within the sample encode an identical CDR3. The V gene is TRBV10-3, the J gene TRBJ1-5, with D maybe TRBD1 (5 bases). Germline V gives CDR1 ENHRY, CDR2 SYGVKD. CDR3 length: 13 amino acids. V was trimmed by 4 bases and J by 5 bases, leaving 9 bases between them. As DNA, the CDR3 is TGTGCCATCAGTGCTCAGGGTGATCAGCCCCAGCATTTT. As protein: CAISAQGDQPQHF.